This entry lists 27 T cell receptor beta chains sequenced from one sample in a study of blood T cells in healthy people across ages. The use of a sample-barcoded 5' primer and a J-beta primer mix characterized a second PCR of roughly 6 to 11 cycles. TCRdb called the 5' RACE reads again in MiXCR, with one record for every CDR3 protein. The sample gives 550,000 to 750,000 distinct CDR3 sequences, around 21% of which show up once; roughly 3.6% is in the top ten. What was sequenced was blood. The receptors originated from a man in his 70s in good health.

This clonotype was detected a few times. The chain couples TRBV6-5 to TRBJ1-1, with D tentatively TRBD1 (5 bases). V lost 0 bases to trimming and J lost 4 bases, with 9 bases between them. The CDR3 is 14 residues long. In germline, CDR1 is MNHEY, CDR2 SVGAGI. CDR3 loop: CASSYSRGITEAFF. CDR3 DNA sequence: TGTGCCAGCAGTTACTCTCGGGGGATCACTGAAGCTTTCTTT.

The chain employs TRBV14 and TRBJ2-1; D unresolved. The CDR3 extends over 17 amino acids. Germline CDR1 reads SGHDN; CDR2 reads FVKESK. Between the trimmed V and J ends, which lost 0 bases and 1 base, there was a span of 13 bases. In DNA form, the CDR3 reads TGTGCCAGCAGCCAAGAGGGATTTAGGAGTTCCTACAATGAGCAGTTCTTC. Its translation is CASSQEGFRSSYNEQFF. The complete variable domain, with remaining parts taken from reference TRBV14 and TRBJ2-1, reads EAGVTQFPSHSVIEKGQTVTLRCDPISGHDNLYWYRRVMGKEIKFLLHFVKESKQDESGMPNNRFLAERTGGTYSTLKVQPAELEDSGVYFCASSQEGFRSSYNEQFFGPGTRLTVL.

This clonotype came up a few times. The J gene is TRBJ2-3, the V gene TRBV29-1; D unclear. Trimming removed 3 bases from V and 3 bases from J, with 13 bases in between. The CDR3 extends over 14 amino acids. CDR1 SQVTM and CDR2 ANQGSEA come from the germline V gene. The CDR3, as DNA: TGCAGCGTTGACACCGGGCCCACGACAGATACGCAGTATTTT. It is translated as CSVDTGPTTDTQYF.

The chain has TRBV3-1 and TRBJ2-1; D is uncertain. The CDR3 spans 11 residues. V lost 1 base to trimming and J lost 10 bases, with 5 bases between them. Per germline, CDR1 LGHDT and CDR2 YNNKEL (reference sequence). The CDR3 DNA is TGTGCCAGCAGCCAAGGGGCGGAGCAGTTCTTC. Translated: CASSQGAEQFF.

The V and J genes are TRBV7-2 and TRBJ2-1; 7 bases line up with TRBD2. The V and J ends lost 5 bases and 10 bases, in that order; junction bases with no gene match: 5. In germline, CDR1 is SGHTA, CDR2 FQGNSA. The CDR3 totals 12 residues. The CDR3: CASSQTSVEQFF. DNA for the CDR3: TGTGCCAGCAGCCAAACTAGCGTCGAGCAGTTCTTC.

As regards this clonotype: Sequence at one end of the junction differs from germline and may be a read error. This chain connects TRBV4-3 to TRBJ2-1; 7 bases line up with TRBD1. Germline values: CDR1 LGHNA, CDR2 YSLEER. The CDR3 is made up of 13 amino acids. The CDR3 sequence is CASSQDRGNERFF. For the CDR3, the DNA is TGCGCCAGCAGCCAAGACAGGGGGAATGAGCGGTTCTTC.

This clonotype was counted only a few times. The gene calls are TRBV2 and TRBJ2-3; D unclear. Trimming pared 4 bases from V and 10 bases from J, leaving 9 bases between. This CDR3 region has 11 residues. The germline V gene has CDR1 SNHLY and CDR2 FYNNEI. The CDR3: CASSAAGSQYF. DNA of the CDR3: TGTGCCAGCAGTGCGGCAGGATCGCAGTATTTT.

The sample holds many counts of this clonotype. J is TRBJ1-4 and V is TRBV27; TRBD1 is a possible D gene (5 bases). CDR1 and CDR2 from the germline V gene are MNHEY and SMNVEV (reference sequence). V lost 5 bases to trimming and J lost 0 bases, with 7 bases between them. The CDR3 runs to 14 residues. The CDR3 bases are TGTGCCAGCAGTCTACAGGCAACTAATGAAAAACTGTTTTTT. Amino acids: CASSLQATNEKLFF.

The sample holds a few counts of this clonotype. DNA of the CDR3: TGTGCCAGCAGCCAAACTAGCGGGAGTCCCAATGAGCAGTTCTTC. This sequence encodes CASSQTSGSPNEQFF. The chain combines TRBV3-1 with TRBJ2-1, with 11 bases matching TRBD2. The germline CDR1 and CDR2 sequences are LGHDT and YNNKEL (reference sequence). Germline trimming cut 2 bases from V and 6 bases from J; bases unmatched to any gene: 3. CDR3 size: 15 residues.

This sequence joins TRBV28 and TRBJ1-4; 7 nucleotides line up with TRBD1. V dropped 3 bases and J dropped 13; count of bases not matched to a gene: 5. Germline CDR1 reads MDHEN; CDR2 reads SYDVKM. The CDR3 sequence is 12 residues long. The chain's CDR3 is CASSFDRVRLFF. The CDR3 region has the DNA TGTGCCAGCAGTTTCGACAGGGTTCGACTGTTTTTT.

The V and J genes are TRBV4-3 and TRBJ1-4; 7 nucleotides match TRBD1. V shed 1 base and J 6 bases; nucleotides not matched to a gene: 8. CDR1 is LGHNA, CDR2 YSLEER, per germline. The CDR3 loop spans 16 amino acids. This chain's CDR3 is CASSQAPRQGDEKLFF. CDR3 nucleotide sequence: TGCGCCAGCAGCCAAGCCCCCCGACAGGGCGATGAAAAACTGTTTTTT.

V is TRBV11-2 and J is TRBJ2-1; perhaps TRBD2 as D (6 bases). V was clipped by 4 bases and J by 0 bases, with 19 bases between them. The germline V gene has CDR1 SGHAT and CDR2 FQNNGV. CDR3 size: 18 residues. CDR3 amino acids: CASSSYSGGLSSYNEQFF. CDR3 DNA sequence: TGTGCCAGCAGCTCGTATTCCGGAGGGCTAAGCTCCTACAATGAGCAGTTCTTC.

This clonotype appeared a few times. The genes are TRBV7-2 and TRBJ1-2, with D perhaps TRBD1 (6 bases). The V gene lost 2 bases and the J gene lost 4 bases, with 17 bases spanning the gap. Per the germline V gene, CDR1 is SGHTA and CDR2 is FQGNSA. The CDR3 contains 16 residues. The DNA for the CDR3 is TGTGCCAGCAGCTTAAGTCCGGGACAAACCCCCTATGGCTACACCTTC. Its protein is CASSLSPGQTPYGYTF.

The chain links TRBV6-6 to TRBJ2-5, with D possibly matching TRBD2 (5 bases). The CDR3 covers 12 residues. Looked up from germline, CDR1 is MNHNY and CDR2 is SVGAGI (reference sequence). V dropped 4 bases and J dropped 4 bases, with 7 bases sitting between them. The CDR3 loop reads CASSCRGETQYF. The CDR3 DNA follows: TGTGCCAGCAGTTGCCGGGGAGAGACCCAGTACTTC.

In its sample, this clonotype was seen many times. The chain has TRBV7-2 and TRBJ2-5; 9 positions agree with TRBD1. J was trimmed by 5 bases and V by 5 bases; bases with no gene match: 6. Germline V lookup: CDR1 SGHTA, CDR2 FQGNSA. The CDR3 totals 14 residues. The DNA for the CDR3 is TGTGCCAGCAGCCAAGGGACAGGGCGGGAGACCCAGTACTTC. This sequence encodes CASSQGTGRETQYF.

At least ten counts were recorded for this clonotype. Here the CDR3 DNA reads TGCGCCAGCAGCTTGTCGGGGAAAGGACTAGCGGCCCTTGTACAGTTCTTC. Encoded protein: CASSLSGKGLAALVQFF. The chain combines TRBV5-1 with TRBJ2-1; 10 bases agree with TRBD2. The CDR3 consists of 17 residues. V gave up 1 base and J gave up 13 bases; unmatched junction bases: 17. Germline V gene lookup returns CDR1 SGHRS and CDR2 YFSETQ.

J is TRBJ2-7 and V is TRBV11-2; a possible D gene is TRBD2 (6 bases). TRBJ2-1 explains the end of the DNA better; the J call may be wrong. Looked up from germline, CDR1 is SGHAT and CDR2 is FQNNGV. The CDR3 loop spans 12 amino acids. Here the CDR3 reads CASSLTAGEQFF. In DNA form, the CDR3 reads TGTGCCAGCAGCTTAACCGCGGGAGAGCAGTTCTTC.

This clonotype has just one count. V is TRBV11-2 and J is TRBJ2-3, with D possibly being TRBD2 (6 bases). V shed 7 bases and J shed 3 bases, with 14 bases lying between them. The CDR3 totals 14 residues. Germline-derived CDR1 and CDR2 are SGHAT and FQNNGV. CDR3 sequence reads: CASTLGGSTDTQYF. CDR3 bases: TGTGCCAGCACCCTGGGGGGATCAACAGATACGCAGTATTTT.

This clonotype was seen only a few times. The V call is TRBV6-1, the J call TRBJ2-1; D remains ambiguous. The germline CDR1 and CDR2 sequences are MNHNS and SASEGT. Trimming pared 4 bases from V and 3 bases from J, leaving 4 bases between. CDR3 length equals 12 residues. The CDR3 here is CASSANYNEQFF. DNA for the CDR3: TGTGCCAGCAGTGCGAACTACAATGAGCAGTTCTTC.

This chain links TRBV3-1 with TRBJ2-3; 10 positions match TRBD1. CDR3 size: 13 residues. Germline CDR1 and CDR2: LGHDT and YNNKEL (reference sequence). Trimming took 8 bases from V and 4 from J; bases not matched to a gene: 3. This chain's CDR3 is CASGQGGPDTQYF. The CDR3 bases are TGTGCCAGCGGACAGGGGGGTCCAGATACGCAGTATTTT.

This clonotype was observed a few times. The CDR3 spells CSASQGGGTEAFF. CDR3 sequence (DNA): TGCAGTGCTAGTCAGGGCGGAGGCACTGAAGCTTTCTTT. The chain recombines TRBV20-1 with TRBJ1-1; the D gene is possibly TRBD1 (5 bases). The germline CDR1 and CDR2 sequences are DFQATT and SNEGSKA (reference sequence). The germline V and J ends were trimmed by 3 bases and 4 bases, with 12 bases remaining between them. CDR3 length equals 13 residues.

This chain links TRBV12-3 or TRBV12-4 with TRBJ2-7; the match to TRBD2 covers 9 bases. CDR3 length: 16 residues. V dropped 2 bases and J dropped 2; count of bases not matched to a gene: 7. DNA of the CDR3: TGTGCCAGCAGTTTATCAGGACTAGCGAGGCCCTACGAGCAGTACTTC. Amino acids: CASSLSGLARPYEQYF.

This chain uses TRBV4-1 with TRBJ1-3; unclear D gene. The germline V gene encodes CDR1 MGHRA and CDR2 YSYEKL. V lost 0 bases, J lost 4 bases, and 10 bases lay in between. The CDR3 loop spans 15 amino acids. CDR3 loop: CASSQDTFTGNTIYF. The DNA for the CDR3 is TGCGCCAGCAGCCAAGATACCTTTACAGGAAACACCATATATTTT.

The chain joins TRBV28 to TRBJ2-1; 8 bases map to TRBD1. In germline, CDR1 is MDHEN, CDR2 SYDVKM. CDR3 length: 15 amino acids. V was clipped by 0 bases and J by 3 bases; unmatched bases: 1. CDR3 region: CASSLWGQVYNEQFF. The CDR3 coding sequence is TGTGCCAGCAGTTTATGGGGACAGGTCTACAATGAGCAGTTCTTC.

This clonotype has more than one count but fewer than ten. Here the CDR3 DNA reads TGTGCCAACAGTCGGGGTGATAACTATGGCTACACCTTC. Translated, it gives CANSRGDNYGYTF. The chain recombines TRBV7-9 with TRBJ1-2; D is unresolved. The CDR3 extends over 13 amino acids. Germline CDR1 reads SEHNR; CDR2 reads FQNEAQ (reference sequence). The V end lost 10 bases, the J end lost 1 base, and 13 bases lay between the germline ends.

V gene TRBV28 combines with J gene TRBJ1-2, with 9 nucleotides matching TRBD1. Germline trimming cut 5 bases from V and 6 bases from J; bases unmatched to any gene: 7. This CDR3 is 14 amino acids long. Germline values: CDR1 MDHEN, CDR2 SYDVKM. The CDR3 coding sequence is TGTGCCAGCAGTACAGGACAGGGGAGGAATGGCTACACCTTC. Encoded protein: CASSTGQGRNGYTF.

This clonotype has just a few counts. Since the CDR3 does not end with the conserved phenylalanine or tryptophan, this likely comes from a read error. J is TRBJ2-1 and V is TRBV28; tentatively, D is TRBD1 (6 bases). V lost 5 bases and J lost 3, with 8 bases in between. The CDR3 spans 13 residues. The germline CDR1 and CDR2 sequences are MDHEN and SYDVKM. CDR3 coding DNA: TGTGCCAGCAGTCACAGGGACTACAATGAGCAGTTCTCC. This encodes CASSHRDYNEQFS.